The rows below give T cell receptor beta chains drawn from one sample of a study of T cells in Graves' hyperthyroidism and ophthalmopathy. MiXCR was run by TCRdb on the multiplex PCR reads, yielding one entry per CDR3 protein. The sample has 600,000 to 750,000 distinct CDR3 sequences, roughly 17% seen once. Sequencing was performed on blood. The receptors stem from a man aged 45-65 years with Graves' hyperthyroidism. Both conserved end residues are trimmed from each CDR3. Clone size is stated in some rows and not others, as once, few, many or a class when expanded.

size | V | CDR3
few | TRBV6-5 | ASSYSLGGGQPQH
NA | TRBV24-1 | ATKPAGTGDPDTQY
many | TRBV12-3/TRBV12-4 | ASIRGLLNTGELF
few | TRBV3-1 | ASSPIRETALYEQY
many | TRBV28 | ASSFWSGPSYEQY
many | TRBV2 | ASSGPILASTDTQY
many | TRBV10-3 | AISPGQGQDIQY
NA | TRBV7-9 | ASSGDRSSYNSPLH
many | TRBV27 | ATRTGGFMNTEAF
NA | TRBV6-1 | ATSDRATNYGYT
NA | TRBV6-1 | ASRIGSTGELF
few | TRBV28 | ASSFPYEGSYNEQF
NA | TRBV13 | ASKRGGTGYLNTEAF
few | TRBV6-1 | ASRPAPGNTIY
many | TRBV12-5 | APGIRRSSYNEQF
many | TRBV25-1 | ASTGNSAGELF
many | TRBV28 | ASWDIGIGRYGYT
NA | TRBV20-1 | SAREAGGVDTQY